These 13 T cell receptor beta chains originate from one sample sequenced in a study of beta chain features in type 1 diabetes. The study, taken as a whole, reports: In every one of the four CD4+ subsets, TCRB CDR3s were moderately but significantly shorter in Type 1 diabetes patients.

Their target antigens are unknown. The authors reverse transcribed all of the isolated RNA, so sequencing captured expressed TCRB transcripts. The protocol was immunoSEQ multiplex PCR, while the TCRdb copy is restricted to in-frame clones and leaves out a portion. The table has 200,000 to 300,000 clones, about a tenth seen once. The sample was naive CD4+ T cells from blood. The receptor set was obtained from a man aged 25-45 years with type 1 diabetes.

This clone turned up a few times. J is TRBJ1-5 and V is TRBV7-2, with D unclear. Germline V gene lookup returns CDR1 SGHTA and CDR2 FQGNSA. The CDR3 covers 15 residues. Trimming shortened V by 2 bases and J by 2 bases, and 10 bases separated the two germline ends. The CDR3 DNA sequence: TGTGCCAGCAGCTTACTCACCGGGGGCAATCAGCCCCAGCATTTT. Translated: CASSLLTGGNQPQHF.

This clone turned up a few times. The V and J genes are TRBV10-3 and TRBJ1-2; 7 nucleotides agree with TRBD1. The CDR3 extends over 14 amino acids. CDR1 is ENHRY and CDR2 is SYGVKD in the germline V gene. V lost 1 base and J lost 6; bases outside the gene matches: 5. In DNA form, the CDR3 reads TGTGCCATCAGTGAGTGGGCAGGGGGGAATGGCTACACCTTC. Protein: CAISEWAGGNGYTF.

A note on this clone: The same CDR3 also results from other DNA sequences found in this sample. V is TRBV20-1 and J is TRBJ2-7; possibly TRBD2 for D (5 bases). The V and J ends lost 6 bases and 5 bases respectively, with 11 bases between them. CDR3 length equals 11 residues. Per the germline V gene, CDR1 is DFQATT and CDR2 is SNEGSKA (reference sequence). The CDR3 DNA follows: TGCAGTGCAAGCACCGGGGACGAGCAGTACTTC. It encodes CSASTGDEQYF.

V and J are TRBV20-1 and TRBJ2-7; D not resolved. V lost 0 bases and J lost 5, with 5 bases in between. The CDR3 extends over 11 amino acids. Germline assignment: CDR1 DFQATT and CDR2 SNEGSKA (reference sequence). Here the CDR3 DNA reads TGCAGTGCTAGAGATTTTAACGAGCAGTACTTC. Translating it yields CSARDFNEQYF.

This clone was counted a few times. The rearrangement links TRBV5-1 to TRBJ2-3; D gene uncertain. V lost 7 bases and J 4 bases, leaving 13 bases between the germline ends. The CDR3 has 13 amino acids. Germline V lookup: CDR1 SGHRS, CDR2 YFSETQ. CDR3 coding DNA: TGCGCCAGCGCCCTGTCTTCAGCAGATACGCAGTATTTT. This encodes CASALSSADTQYF.

This clone was recorded a few times. The genes are TRBV4-1 and TRBJ1-4; the D is unclear. The CDR3 length is 12 residues. From germline, CDR1 is MGHRA and CDR2 YSYEKL. Trimming shortened V by 6 bases and J by 7 bases, and 9 bases separated the two germline ends. The DNA for the CDR3 is TGCGCCAGCAGGAAGTCCGGTGAAAAACTGTTTTTT. The encoded protein is CASRKSGEKLFF.

This clone was picked up a small number of times. The chain uses TRBV5-1 and TRBJ1-5, with a tentative D call TRBD1 (6 bases). CDR1 and CDR2 (germline): SGHRS, YFSETQ. The CDR3 runs 14 residues. V dropped 2 bases and J dropped 7 bases, with 13 bases sitting between them. This CDR3 reads CASSFEPGVQPQHF. The CDR3 nucleotides are TGCGCCAGCAGCTTTGAGCCAGGGGTGCAGCCCCAGCATTTT.

This clone appeared a few times. This chain joins TRBV4-3 and TRBJ2-3; TRBD2 aligns across 15 bases. Germline V gene lookup returns CDR1 LGHNA and CDR2 YSLEER. CDR3 length equals 18 residues. The trim removed 3 bases at V and 7 bases at J, leaving 11 bases unmatched. CDR3 amino acids: CASSQDISGTSGGYTQYF. DNA for the CDR3: TGCGCCAGCAGCCAGGATATCTCTGGGACTAGCGGGGGGTATACGCAGTATTTT.

There are a few counts of this clone. The chain recombines TRBV9 with TRBJ1-2, with a possible D match to TRBD1 (5 bases). Germline CDR1 and CDR2: SGDLS and YYNGEE. The CDR3 sequence is 15 residues long. The V and J ends lost 3 bases and 2 bases respectively, with 14 bases between them. The CDR3 coding sequence is TGTGCCAGCAGCGGTGGGGGGAGACAGAACTATGGCTACACCTTC. Translation gives CASSGGGRQNYGYTF.

This clone occurred a few times. The J gene is TRBJ2-5, the V gene TRBV15, with 8 bases aligning to TRBD2. Germline V gene sequence: CDR1 LNHNV, CDR2 YYDKDF (reference sequence). The CDR3 covers 14 residues. Unmatched junction bases numbered 5, after V lost 3 bases and J lost 5 bases. The DNA of the CDR3 is TGTGCCACCAGCAGTCACGGGGGGGGCGAGACCCAGTACTTC. Its translation is CATSSHGGGETQYF.

This chain links TRBV5-1 with TRBJ1-2; D gene uncertain. V was pared by 4 bases and J by 2 bases, with 12 bases between. Germline V CDR1 and CDR2: SGHRS, YFSETQ. The CDR3 has 14 residues. CDR3 DNA: TGCGCCAGCAGCCTGGGAGCGGCAAACTATGGCTACACCTTC. This codes for CASSLGAANYGYTF.

V and J are TRBV28 and TRBJ2-3, with no clear D. Germline V lookup: CDR1 MDHEN, CDR2 SYDVKM. Trimming took 10 bases from V and 2 from J, leaving 13 bases between them. The CDR3 consists of 13 residues. The CDR3 here is CATVTSHTDTQYF. As DNA, the CDR3 is TGTGCCACCGTTACGAGTCACACAGATACGCAGTATTTT.

As regards this clone: This same CDR3 is encoded by further DNA sequences in the sample. The chain links TRBV5-1 to TRBJ1-5; TRBD1 matches 7 bases. CDR3 length: 14 residues. Trimming took 3 bases from V and 0 from J; bases not matched to a gene: 0. Germline values: CDR1 SGHRS, CDR2 YFSETQ. This CDR3 reads CASSSGGSNQPQHF. Written as DNA, the CDR3 is TGCGCCAGCAGCTCAGGGGGTAGCAATCAGCCCCAGCATTTT.